The present TCR beta chain was sequenced within a study of spatial heterogeneity in lung cancer. As for the study in general: Detected sequences consistently included more beta-chain ones than alpha-chain ones.

Germline CDR1 reads SGHRS; CDR2 reads YFSETQ. The CDR3 consists of 15 residues. Trimming pared 0 bases from V and 8 bases from J, leaving 12 bases between. General study findings and limits: At resection, ubiquitous expanded tumor TCRs appeared in blood more than at follow-up.

The time point denotes: sample taken at primary tumor resection. The sequenced material consisted of unsorted whole RNA from tumor, nontumor lung or frozen PBMC. The donor population consisted of some 67 patients with untreated, early-stage non-small cell lung cancer. TCRdb re-called the 5' RACE reads through MiXCR, storing one row per CDR3 protein. The sample holds more than 30,000 distinct CDR3 sequences; approximately 5.2% are singletons and the top ten take 20% to 30%. This clonotype was seen a handful of times. No antigen is known for it. This sample comprised PBMCs, obtained at surgery. This sequence joins TRBV5-1 and TRBJ1-6; no clear D gene. This receptor was obtained from a female donor with early-stage non-small cell lung cancer. Here the CDR3 DNA reads TGCGCCAGCAGCTTGGATGGCGGCGGCTATTCACCCCTCCACTTT. Protein product: CASSLDGGGYSPLHF.